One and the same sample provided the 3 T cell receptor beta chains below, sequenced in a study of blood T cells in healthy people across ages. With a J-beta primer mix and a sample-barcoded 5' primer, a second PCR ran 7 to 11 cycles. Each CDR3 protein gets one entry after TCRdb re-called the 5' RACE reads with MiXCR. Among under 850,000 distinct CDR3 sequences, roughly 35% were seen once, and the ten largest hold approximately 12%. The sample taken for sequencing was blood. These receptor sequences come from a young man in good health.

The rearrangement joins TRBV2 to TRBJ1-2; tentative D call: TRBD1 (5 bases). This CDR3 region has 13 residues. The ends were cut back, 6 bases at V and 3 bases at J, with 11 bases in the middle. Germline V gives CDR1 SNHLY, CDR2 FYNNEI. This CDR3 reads CASRRGDHYGYTF. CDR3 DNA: TGTGCCAGCAGACGAGGGGACCACTATGGCTACACCTTC.

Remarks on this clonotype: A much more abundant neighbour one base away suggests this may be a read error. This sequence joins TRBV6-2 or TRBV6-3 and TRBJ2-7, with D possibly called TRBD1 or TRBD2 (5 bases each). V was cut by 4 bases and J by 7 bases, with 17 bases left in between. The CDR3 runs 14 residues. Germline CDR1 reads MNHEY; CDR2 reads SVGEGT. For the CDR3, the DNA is TGTGCCAGCAGTTCGGGGACCAGTCCCAATGAGCAGTACTTC. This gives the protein CASSSGTSPNEQYF.

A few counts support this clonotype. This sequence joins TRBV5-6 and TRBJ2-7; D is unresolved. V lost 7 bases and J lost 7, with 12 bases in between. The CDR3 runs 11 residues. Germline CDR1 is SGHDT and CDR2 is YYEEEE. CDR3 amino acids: CASQSYNEQYF. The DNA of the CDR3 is TGTGCCAGCCAGAGCTACAATGAGCAGTACTTC.